A selection of T cell receptor beta chains follows, all from one sample in a study of cytomegalovirus exposure and HLA in healthy donors. This table comes from immunoSEQ multiplex PCR, and its TCRdb copy is limited to in-frame clones, with some not included. The sample holds around 98,000 clones, 55% to 75% seen once. The sample comprised PBMCs. All receptors derive from a man between 45 and 60 years old in good health and CMV-seronegative. Each CDR3 is given with its conserved first and last residue. Each record gives: J gene, D gene, clone size, V gene, CDR3 protein, CDR3 DNA. D genes are given only for firm matches. Size tells how often a clone was seen (once, few, many) or the class of an expanded clone, and some rows leave it out.

>TRBJ1-1|.|once|TRBV2
CASATGMNTEAFF
TGTGCCAGCGCTACAGGCATGAACACTGAAGCTTTCTTT
>TRBJ2-2|.|once|TRBV19
CASSDWGLSTGELFF
TGTGCCAGTAGTGACTGGGGACTGAGCACCGGGGAGCTGTTTTTT
>TRBJ2-1|TRBD2|.|TRBV27
CASSLLLSGEQFF
TGTGCCAGCAGTTTACTACTTAGCGGGGAGCAGTTCTTC
>TRBJ1-3|TRBD1|.|TRBV10-3
CAISSKTQGALSGNTIYF
TGTGCCATCAGTTCTAAAACACAGGGGGCCCTCTCTGGAAACACCATATATTTT
>TRBJ2-1|TRBD1|.|TRBV10-3
CAIRKTGTGISEQFF
TGTGCCATCAGAAAAACCGGGACAGGAATTTCTGAGCAGTTCTTC
>TRBJ2-4|TRBD2|once|TRBV13
CASSYEAFFGRKEAKNIQYF
TGTGCCAGCAGCTACGAGGCTTTTTTCGGGAGGAAAGAGGCCAAAAACATTCAGTACTTC
>TRBJ2-7|.|.|TRBV27
CASSSSQTLYEQYF
TGTGCCAGCAGTTCATCACAGACCCTATACGAGCAGTACTTC
>TRBJ1-1|.|.|TRBV4-1
CASSQDSGQKNTEAFF
TGCGCCAGCAGCCAGGACTCTGGACAGAAGAACACTGAAGCTTTCTTT
>TRBJ2-3|TRBD2|.|TRBV13
CASSYGPSGFTDTQYF
TGTGCCAGCAGCTATGGCCCTAGCGGGTTCACAGATACGCAGTATTTT
>TRBJ1-4|.|.|TRBV28
CASSPPRAGEREKLFF
TGTGCCAGCAGCCCCCCACGAGCAGGGGAGCGAGAAAAACTGTTTTTT
>TRBJ2-7|TRBD1|.|TRBV27
CASSPGQGFYEQYF
TGTGCCAGCAGTCCGGGACAGGGGTTCTACGAGCAGTACTTC
>TRBJ2-1|TRBD2|few|TRBV6-6
CASSLQLAGDNEQFF
TGTGCCAGCAGTCTGCAACTAGCGGGGGACAATGAGCAGTTCTTC
>TRBJ2-2|.|.|TRBV7-3
CASSLVGAGTGELFF
TGTGCCAGCAGCCTCGTTGGCGCAGGCACCGGGGAGCTGTTTTTT
>TRBJ1-5|TRBD1|.|TRBV7-9
CASSADTGEIGQPQHF
TGTGCCAGCAGCGCAGACACAGGGGAAATTGGTCAGCCCCAGCATTTT
>TRBJ2-1|TRBD2|few|TRBV10-2
CASSDPGLNNEQFF
TGCGCCAGCAGTGATCCGGGACTAAACAATGAGCAGTTCTTC
>TRBJ2-1|TRBD2|.|TRBV9
CASSAPSGRGDEQFF
TGTGCCAGCAGCGCACCTAGCGGGAGAGGCGATGAGCAGTTCTTC
>TRBJ1-4|TRBD1|.|TRBV4-1
CASSQGRQGATEKLFF
TGCGCCAGCAGCCAGGGCCGACAGGGGGCGACCGAAAAACTGTTTTTT
>TRBJ2-5|TRBD2|few|TRBV7-2
CASSRLRGGLGETQYF
TGTGCCAGCAGCCGCCTCCGGGGGGGCTTAGGGGAGACCCAGTACTTC
>TRBJ2-5|.|few|TRBV7-9
CASRPDRRETQYF
TGTGCCAGCAGACCAGACAGGCGAGAGACCCAGTACTTC
>TRBJ2-7|TRBD1|.|TRBV28
CASFPPGQDLREQYF
TGTGCCAGTTTCCCTCCGGGACAGGATCTACGCGAGCAGTACTTC
>TRBJ2-2|.|.|TRBV7-9
CASSPRVSGELFF
TGTGCCAGCAGCCCCCGGGTCAGCGGGGAGCTGTTTTTT
>TRBJ2-7|TRBD1|.|TRBV7-6
CASSLLGDRGLYEQYF
TGTGCCAGCAGCTTACTGGGGGACAGGGGCCTTTACGAGCAGTACTTC
>TRBJ1-5|TRBD1|few|TRBV28
CASRTGTGGNQPQHF
TGTGCCAGCAGAACCGGGACAGGGGGAAATCAGCCCCAGCATTTT
>TRBJ2-6|TRBD1|.|TRBV5-6
CASSLGPGGVSGANVLTF
TGTGCCAGCAGCCTGGGGCCAGGGGGTGTATCTGGGGCCAACGTCCTGACTTTC
>TRBJ2-1|TRBD2|.|TRBV15
CATSRRPGLGIDEQFF
TGTGCCACCAGCAGACGCCCGGGACTAGGTATCGATGAGCAGTTCTTC
>TRBJ2-3|.|.|TRBV5-1
CASSLQGTQYF
TGCGCCAGCAGCTTGCAGGGCACGCAGTATTTT
>TRBJ2-7|TRBD1|.|TRBV6-1
CASSDPLFTGGMDEQYF
TGTGCCAGCAGTGATCCACTTTTTACAGGGGGCATGGACGAGCAGTACTTC
>TRBJ2-2|.|.|TRBV4-1
CASKKTPASGELFF
TGCGCCAGCAAAAAAACACCGGCTAGCGGGGAGCTGTTTTTT
>TRBJ1-5|TRBD1|.|TRBV28
CASSSFPRRGPLDNQPQHF
TGTGCCAGCAGTTCCTTCCCCCGGAGGGGGCCGTTAGATAATCAGCCCCAGCATTTT